The T cell receptor (beta chain) described here comes from a study of cytomegalovirus exposure and HLA in healthy donors. On the study more broadly: T cells numbering about 200 million yielded around 120 million unique TCR beta sequences in an earlier analysis. Overall study results and limits: It was confirmed in vitro that a few of the CMV-associated chains were specific for CMV antigens.

Germline assignment: CDR1 ENHRY and CDR2 SYGVKD. The CDR3 is made up of 16 amino acids. V dropped 6 bases and J dropped 2 bases, with 18 bases sitting between them. On this clone itself: Its antigen is not identified.

In the PCR, 60 Vbeta and 13 Jbeta primers were used. Sequenced by immunoSEQ multiplex PCR; TCRdb stores in-frame clones only, minus some. This sample has about 140,000 clones, with roughly 77% found just once. The sequence came from a female donor in good health and CMV-seronegative. The chain carries TRBV10-3 and TRBJ2-3, with a tentative D call TRBD1 (6 bases). The sample taken for sequencing was PBMCs. CDR3 sequence reads: CAIRRTGNALTDTQYF. CDR3 in DNA: TGTGCCATCAGGCGAACAGGGAACGCTCTCACAGATACGCAGTATTTT.